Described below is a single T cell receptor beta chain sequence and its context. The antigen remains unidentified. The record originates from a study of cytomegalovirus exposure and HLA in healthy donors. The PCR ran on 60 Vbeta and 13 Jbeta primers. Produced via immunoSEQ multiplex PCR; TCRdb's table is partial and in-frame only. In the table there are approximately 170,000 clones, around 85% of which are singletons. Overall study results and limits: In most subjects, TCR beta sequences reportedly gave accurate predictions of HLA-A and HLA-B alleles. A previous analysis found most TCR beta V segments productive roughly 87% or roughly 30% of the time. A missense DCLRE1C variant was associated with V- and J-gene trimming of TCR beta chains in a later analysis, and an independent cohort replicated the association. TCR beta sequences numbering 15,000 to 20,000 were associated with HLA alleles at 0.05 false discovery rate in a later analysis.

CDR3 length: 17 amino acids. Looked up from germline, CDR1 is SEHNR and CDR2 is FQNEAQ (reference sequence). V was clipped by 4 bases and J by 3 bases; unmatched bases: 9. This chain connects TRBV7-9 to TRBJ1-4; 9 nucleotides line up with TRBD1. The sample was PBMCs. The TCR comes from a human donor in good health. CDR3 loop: CASSSPGQGVANEKLFF. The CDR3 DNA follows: TGTGCCAGCAGCTCACCGGGACAGGGAGTAGCTAATGAAAAACTGTTTTTT.